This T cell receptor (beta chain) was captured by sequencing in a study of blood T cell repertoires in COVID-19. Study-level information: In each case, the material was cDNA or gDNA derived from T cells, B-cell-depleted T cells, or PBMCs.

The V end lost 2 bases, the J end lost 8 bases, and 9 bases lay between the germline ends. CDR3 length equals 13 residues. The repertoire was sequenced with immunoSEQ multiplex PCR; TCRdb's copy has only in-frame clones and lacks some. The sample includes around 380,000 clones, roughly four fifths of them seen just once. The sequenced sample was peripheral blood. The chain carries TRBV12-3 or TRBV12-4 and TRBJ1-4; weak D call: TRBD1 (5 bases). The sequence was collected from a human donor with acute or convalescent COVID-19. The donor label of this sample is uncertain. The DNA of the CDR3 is TGTGCCAGCAGTTTAATGGGGGGGGAAAAACTGTTTTTT. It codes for CASSLMGGEKLFF.